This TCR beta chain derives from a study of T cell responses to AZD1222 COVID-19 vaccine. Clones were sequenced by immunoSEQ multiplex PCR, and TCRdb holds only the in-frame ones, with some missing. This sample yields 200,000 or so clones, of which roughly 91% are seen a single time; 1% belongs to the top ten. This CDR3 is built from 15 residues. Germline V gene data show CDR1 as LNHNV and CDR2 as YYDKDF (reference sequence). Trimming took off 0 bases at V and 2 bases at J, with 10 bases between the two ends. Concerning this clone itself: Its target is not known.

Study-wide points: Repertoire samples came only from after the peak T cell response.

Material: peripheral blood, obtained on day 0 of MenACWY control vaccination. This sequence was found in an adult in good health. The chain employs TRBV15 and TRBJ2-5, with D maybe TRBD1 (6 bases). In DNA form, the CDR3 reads TGTGCCACCAGCAGAGATTTCGGGACACAAGAGACCCAGTACTTC. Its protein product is CATSRDFGTQETQYF.